These 18 T cell receptor beta chains share one sample of origin, sequenced in a study of T-cell memory formation after mild COVID-19. TCRdb redid the calling of the 5' RACE reads with MiXCR, one entry per CDR3 protein. Of hundreds of thousands of distinct CDR3 sequences listed, roughly 18% were seen once; the top ten hold roughly 21%. The sequencing sample was made of PBMCs or a T cell subset sorted from them (not recorded which). These receptors all come from a man aged 18 to 29 who had mild COVID-19 (a few samples of this study predate the infection). Cell type and time point are not known.

In the case of this clonotype: A junction boundary mismatches the germline segment, possibly from a read error. The genes are TRBV9 and TRBJ1-2; D is perhaps TRBD1 (6 bases). CDR1 and CDR2 from the germline V gene are SGDLS and YYNGEE. This CDR3 region has 14 residues. The CDR3 here is CASSGSGVGYGYTF. CDR3 DNA sequence: TGTGCCAGCAGCGGTTCAGGGGTTGGCTATGGATACACCTTC. Together with reference TRBV9 and TRBJ1-2, the CDR3 gives the full variable domain: DSGVTQTPKHLITATGQRVTLRCSPRSGDLSVYWYQQSLDQGLQFLIQYYNGEERAKGNILERFSAQQFPDLHSELNLSSLELGDSALYFCASSGSGVGYGYTFGSGTRLTVV.

The rearrangement joins TRBV18 to TRBJ2-5; 9 bases are shared with TRBD1. The junction had 11 bases not matched to a gene; V was cut back by 5 bases and J by 4 bases. Looked up from germline, CDR1 is KGHSH and CDR2 is LQKENI. The CDR3 contains 16 residues. CDR3 DNA sequence: TGTGCCAGCTCATCCTGGACAGGGGATCGCTCAGAGACCCAGTACTTC. It codes for CASSSWTGDRSETQYF.

The chain recombines TRBV9 with TRBJ1-2; no clear D gene. The CDR3 extends over 15 amino acids. Looked up from germline, CDR1 is SGDLS and CDR2 is YYNGEE. Trimming removed 0 bases at V and 0 bases at J, with 9 bases between. CDR3 nucleotides: TGTGCCAGCAGCGTAGAGCCCGTAACTAACTATGGCTACACCTTC. It specifies CASSVEPVTNYGYTF.

This clonotype was observed a handful of times. The chain has TRBV15 and TRBJ2-5, with 8 bases identical to TRBD1. Germline V CDR1 and CDR2: LNHNV, YYDKDF (reference sequence). The CDR3 runs 15 residues. The J segment lost 5 bases and the V segment lost 1 base, leaving 6 bases of the junction unmatched. In DNA form, the CDR3 reads TGTGCCACCAGCAGAGGTGGACAGGGTAGGGAGACCCAGTACTTC. It encodes CATSRGGQGRETQYF. The full variable domain, completed using reference TRBV15 and TRBJ2-5, is DAMVIQNPRYQVTQFGKPVTLSCSQTLNHNVMYWYQQKSSQAPKLLFHYYDKDFNNEADTPDNFQSRRPNTSFCFLDIRSPGLGDTAMYLCATSRGGQGRETQYFGPGTRLLVL.

The rearrangement joins TRBV10-3 to TRBJ2-3; D remains ambiguous. Germline CDR1 reads ENHRY; CDR2 reads SYGVKD. The V and J ends lost 4 bases and 0 bases respectively, with 8 bases between them. The CDR3 is made up of 14 amino acids. The CDR3 DNA reads TGTGCCATCAGTGCCGCGAATAGCACAGATACGCAGTATTTT. Translating it yields CAISAANSTDTQYF.

The chain links TRBV10-3 to TRBJ2-3; the D call may be TRBD1 or TRBD2 (5 bases each). The CDR3 has 13 residues. Per germline, CDR1 ENHRY and CDR2 SYGVKD. V shed 7 bases and J shed 2 bases, with 10 bases lying between them. The CDR3: CAIKGLATDTQYF. The CDR3 nucleotides read TGTGCCATCAAGGGGCTAGCCACAGATACGCAGTATTTT.

A word on this clonotype: A clone one base away is much larger, so this may be a read error. The V call is TRBV7-2, the J call TRBJ1-5, with 9 bases matching TRBD1. This CDR3 contains 14 residues. Germline V gene lookup returns CDR1 SGHTA and CDR2 FQGNSA. Here the CDR3 DNA reads TGTGCCAGCACTCCGGGACAGGGTCTGGAGCCCAAGCATTTT. Its protein is CASTPGQGLEPKHF.

In its sample, this clonotype was seen many times. The J gene is TRBJ2-3, the V gene TRBV5-1, with 7 bases lining up with TRBD2. Losses at the gene ends were 2 bases for V and 4 bases for J; bases not matched to a gene: 7. The CDR3 is 15 residues long. Germline V lookup: CDR1 SGHRS, CDR2 YFSETQ. CDR3 in amino acids: CASSFSGSKADTQYF. DNA for the CDR3: TGCGCCAGCAGCTTTAGCGGGTCGAAAGCAGATACGCAGTATTTT.

This clonotype came up many times. The chain combines TRBV6-2 or TRBV6-3 with TRBJ2-1, with TRBD2 as a possible D gene (6 bases). CDR1 is MNHEY and CDR2 is SVGEGT in the germline V gene. V dropped 0 bases and J dropped 3 bases, with 15 bases sitting between them. The CDR3 covers 17 residues. The CDR3 coding sequence is TGTGCCAGCAGTTACTCTCCCCCCGGAGGGGTCTACAATGAGCAGTTCTTC. It translates to CASSYSPPGGVYNEQFF.

This rearrangement joins TRBV28 to TRBJ1-2, with D maybe TRBD1 (5 bases). V was clipped by 6 bases and J by 8 bases, with 10 bases between them. The CDR3 is made up of 11 amino acids. Germline V gene data show CDR1 as MDHEN and CDR2 as SYDVKM. DNA of the CDR3: TGTGCCAGCAGGGGGGGTCGGGGCTACACCTTC. Residues: CASRGGRGYTF.

In this sample, this clonotype turned up a few times. The chain combines TRBV11-2 with TRBJ2-5; TRBD2 matches 8 bases. The CDR3 runs to 15 residues. CDR1 is SGHAT and CDR2 is FQNNGV in the germline V gene. The V segment lost 1 base and the J segment 2 bases; nucleotides outside the gene matches: 3. CDR3 sequence (DNA): TGTGCCAGCAGCTTAGGACTAGCGCTACAAGAGACCCAGTACTTC. Amino acid sequence: CASSLGLALQETQYF.

This rearrangement joins TRBV2 to TRBJ1-5, with D possibly being TRBD1 (5 bases). Trimming removed 3 bases from V and 1 base from J, with 13 bases in between. CDR1 is SNHLY, CDR2 FYNNEI, per germline. CDR3 length: 16 residues. The CDR3: CASSETIGTSNQPQHF. CDR3 in DNA: TGTGCCAGCAGTGAGACAATCGGGACCAGCAATCAGCCCCAGCATTTT.

This clonotype was seen only once. The rearrangement joins TRBV3-1 to TRBJ1-2; D gene ambiguous. The CDR3 consists of 14 residues. Trimming removed 3 bases at V and 4 bases at J, with 12 bases between. CDR1 and CDR2 from the germline V gene are LGHDT and YNNKEL (reference sequence). DNA for the CDR3: TGTGCCAGCAGCCAGGCGAGGGCAGGCTATGGCTACACCTTC. This translates into CASSQARAGYGYTF. The variable domain in full, completed from reference TRBV3-1 and TRBJ1-2, reads DTAVSQTPKYLVTQMGNDKSIKCEQNLGHDTMYWYKQDSKKFLKIMFSYNNKELIINETVPNRFSPKSPDKAHLNLHINSLELGDSAVYFCASSQARAGYGYTFGSGTRLTVV.

This clonotype came up a few times. The chain joins TRBV27 to TRBJ2-4; the D is unclear. V shed 6 bases and J shed 0 bases, with 15 bases lying between them. The germline CDR1 and CDR2 sequences are MNHEY and SMNVEV (reference sequence). The length of the CDR3 is 16 residues. CDR3 protein: CASSPRAVSAKNIQYF. CDR3 sequence (DNA): TGTGCCAGCAGCCCTAGGGCAGTTTCAGCCAAAAACATTCAGTACTTC.

This rearrangement joins TRBV6-2 or TRBV6-3 to TRBJ1-4; the D gene is possibly TRBD1 (6 bases). V was pared by 4 bases and J by 0 bases, with 12 bases between. The germline gives CDR1 MNHEY, CDR2 SVGEGT. The CDR3 has 16 amino acids. CDR3 sequence: CASSFTRTATNEKLFF. CDR3 coding DNA: TGTGCCAGCAGTTTCACCAGGACAGCAACTAATGAAAAACTGTTTTTT.

This clonotype turned up a few times. The chain recombines TRBV27 with TRBJ1-6; the D gene is possibly TRBD1 (6 bases). Between the trimmed V and J ends, which lost 2 bases and 5 bases, there was a span of 10 bases. The CDR3 is 15 amino acids. In germline, CDR1 is MNHEY, CDR2 SMNVEV (reference sequence). The CDR3 DNA reads as TGTGCCAGCAGTTTAGGGGGCTTCGATAATTCACCCCTCCACTTT. Its protein product is CASSLGGFDNSPLHF.

This clonotype was counted a few times. V and J are TRBV18 and TRBJ2-5; D gene uncertain. Germline CDR1 reads KGHSH; CDR2 reads LQKENI. This CDR3 spans 15 amino acids. The V end lost 3 bases, the J end lost 5 bases, and 16 bases lay between the germline ends. CDR3 nucleotides: TGTGCCAGCTCACCCTACAACCCAACTCCGGAGACCCAGTACTTC. This encodes CASSPYNPTPETQYF. The full variable domain, its missing parts supplied by reference TRBV18 and TRBJ2-5, is NAGVMQNPRHLVRRRGQEARLRCSPMKGHSHVYWYRQLPEEGLKFMVYLQKENIIDESGMPKERFSAEFPKEGPSILRIQQVVRGDSAAYFCASSPYNPTPETQYFGPGTRLLVL.

This clonotype was observed a handful of times. The chain recombines TRBV15 with TRBJ1-2; TRBD1 is a possible D gene (5 bases). Germline V CDR1 and CDR2: LNHNV, YYDKDF (reference sequence). The CDR3 covers 14 residues. Trimming took off 3 bases at V and 4 bases at J, with 12 bases between the two ends. CDR3 region: CATSSERGGYGYTF. The CDR3 DNA is TGTGCCACCAGCAGTGAAAGGGGAGGCTATGGCTACACCTTC.